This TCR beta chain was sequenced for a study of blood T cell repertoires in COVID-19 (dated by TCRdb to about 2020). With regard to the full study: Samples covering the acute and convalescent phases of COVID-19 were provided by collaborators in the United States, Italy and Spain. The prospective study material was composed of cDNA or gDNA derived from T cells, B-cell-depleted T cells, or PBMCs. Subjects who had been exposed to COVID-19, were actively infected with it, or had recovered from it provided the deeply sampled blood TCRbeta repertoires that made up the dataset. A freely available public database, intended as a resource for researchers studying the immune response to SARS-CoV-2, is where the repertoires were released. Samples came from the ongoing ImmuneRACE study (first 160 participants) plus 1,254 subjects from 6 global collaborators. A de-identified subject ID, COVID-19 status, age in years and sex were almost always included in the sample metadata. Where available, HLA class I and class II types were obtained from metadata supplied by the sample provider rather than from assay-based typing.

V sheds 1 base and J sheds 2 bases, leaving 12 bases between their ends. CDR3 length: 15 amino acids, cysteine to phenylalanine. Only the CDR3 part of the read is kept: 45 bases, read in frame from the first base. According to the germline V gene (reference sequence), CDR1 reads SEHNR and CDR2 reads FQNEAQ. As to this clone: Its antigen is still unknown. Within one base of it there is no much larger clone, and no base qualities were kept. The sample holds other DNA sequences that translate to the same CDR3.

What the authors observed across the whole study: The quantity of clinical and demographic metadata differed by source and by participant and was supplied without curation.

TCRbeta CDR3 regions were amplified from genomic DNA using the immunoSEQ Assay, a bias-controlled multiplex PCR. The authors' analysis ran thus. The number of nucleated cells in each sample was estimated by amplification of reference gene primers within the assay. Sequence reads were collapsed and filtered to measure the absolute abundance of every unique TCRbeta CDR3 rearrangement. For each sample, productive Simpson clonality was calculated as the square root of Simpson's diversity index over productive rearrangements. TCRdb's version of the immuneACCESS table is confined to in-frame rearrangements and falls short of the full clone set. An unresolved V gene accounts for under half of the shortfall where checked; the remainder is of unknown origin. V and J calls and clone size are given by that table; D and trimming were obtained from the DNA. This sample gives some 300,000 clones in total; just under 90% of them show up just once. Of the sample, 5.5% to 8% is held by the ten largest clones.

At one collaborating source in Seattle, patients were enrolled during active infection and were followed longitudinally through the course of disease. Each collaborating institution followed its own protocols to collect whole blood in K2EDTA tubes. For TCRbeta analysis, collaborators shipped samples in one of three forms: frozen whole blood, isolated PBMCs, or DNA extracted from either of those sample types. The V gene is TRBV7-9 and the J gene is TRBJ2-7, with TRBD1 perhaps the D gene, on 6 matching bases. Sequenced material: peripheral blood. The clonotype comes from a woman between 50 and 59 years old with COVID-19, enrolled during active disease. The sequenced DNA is TGTGCCAGCAGCTTAGGAGAGACAGGCCCCTACGAGCAGTACTTC. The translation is CASSLGETGPYEQYF.